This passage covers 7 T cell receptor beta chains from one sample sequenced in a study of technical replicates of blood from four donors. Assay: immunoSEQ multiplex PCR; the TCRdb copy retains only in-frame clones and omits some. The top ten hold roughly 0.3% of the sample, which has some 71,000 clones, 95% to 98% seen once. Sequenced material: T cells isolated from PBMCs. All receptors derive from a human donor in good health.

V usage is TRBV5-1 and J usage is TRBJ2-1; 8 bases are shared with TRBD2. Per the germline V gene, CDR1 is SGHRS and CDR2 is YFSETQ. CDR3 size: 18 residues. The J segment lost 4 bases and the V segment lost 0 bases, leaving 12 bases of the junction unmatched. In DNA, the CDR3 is TGCGCCAGCAGCTTGGCCGCGGCGGGAGGACTAGGTTACAATGAGCAGTTCTTC. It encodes CASSLAAAGGLGYNEQFF.

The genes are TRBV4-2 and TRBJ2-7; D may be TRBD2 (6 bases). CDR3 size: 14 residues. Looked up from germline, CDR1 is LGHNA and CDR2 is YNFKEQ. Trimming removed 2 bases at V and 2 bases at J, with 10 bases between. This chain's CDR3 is CASSQWEAAYEQYF. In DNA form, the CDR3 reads TGTGCCAGCAGCCAATGGGAGGCGGCCTACGAGCAGTACTTC.

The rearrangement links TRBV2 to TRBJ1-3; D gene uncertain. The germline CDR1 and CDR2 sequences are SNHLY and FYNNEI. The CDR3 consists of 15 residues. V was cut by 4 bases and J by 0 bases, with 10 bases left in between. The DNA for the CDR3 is TGTGCCAGCAGTGGTGAAAGCGTCTCTGGAAACACCATATATTTT. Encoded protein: CASSGESVSGNTIYF.

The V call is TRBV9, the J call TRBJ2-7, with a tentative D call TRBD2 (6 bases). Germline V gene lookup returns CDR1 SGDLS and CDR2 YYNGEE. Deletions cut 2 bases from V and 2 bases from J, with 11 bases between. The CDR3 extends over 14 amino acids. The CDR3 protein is CASSVGTVTYEQYF. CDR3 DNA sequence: TGTGCCAGCAGCGTCGGGACTGTCACCTACGAGCAGTACTTC.

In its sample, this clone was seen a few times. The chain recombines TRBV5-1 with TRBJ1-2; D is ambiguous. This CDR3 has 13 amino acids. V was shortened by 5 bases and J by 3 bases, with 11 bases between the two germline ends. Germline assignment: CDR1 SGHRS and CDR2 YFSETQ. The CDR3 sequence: CASRFDGDYGYTF. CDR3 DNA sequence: TGCGCCAGCAGATTTGACGGAGACTATGGCTACACCTTC.

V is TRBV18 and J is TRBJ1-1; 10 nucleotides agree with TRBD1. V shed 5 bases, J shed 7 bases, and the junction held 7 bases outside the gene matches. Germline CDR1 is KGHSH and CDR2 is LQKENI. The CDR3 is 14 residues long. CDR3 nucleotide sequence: TGTGCCAGCTCAACTCGACAGGGGGCGGGTGAAGCTTTCTTT. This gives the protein CASSTRQGAGEAFF.

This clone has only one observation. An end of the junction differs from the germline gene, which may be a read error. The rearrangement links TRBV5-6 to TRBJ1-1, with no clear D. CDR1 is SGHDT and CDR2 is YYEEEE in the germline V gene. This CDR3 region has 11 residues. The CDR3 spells CASSLNSEAFF. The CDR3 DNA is TGTGCCAGCAGCTTGAACAGTGAAGCTTTCTTT.